The 20 T cell receptor beta chains listed next were all sequenced from one sample in a study of CD8+ T cells in alopecia areata. As the sequencing template, cDNA was produced by extracting RNA and reverse transcribing it. Clones were read by immunoSEQ multiplex PCR, and TCRdb kept only the in-frame ones, dropping some. The repertoire holds approximately 280,000 clones, with roughly 50% as singletons. Treatment denoted: oral pan-JAK inhibitor, 5-10 mg twice daily. This sample comprised CD4+ T cells sorted from blood, obtained at week 24, from a patient treated with tofacitinib. These receptors were taken from a human donor with alopecia areata.

The CDR3 region has the DNA TGTGCCAGCTCACCCGAAGTAGGGGTGGATGGCTACACCTTC. Encoded protein: CASSPEVGVDGYTF. The chain combines TRBV18 with TRBJ1-2, with a weak D call TRBD1 (5 bases). Trimming stripped 3 bases from V and 6 bases from J, with 14 bases between. The germline gives CDR1 KGHSH, CDR2 LQKENI. The CDR3 consists of 14 residues.

This chain uses TRBV2 with TRBJ1-6; tentative D call: TRBD1 (6 bases). V dropped 9 bases and J dropped 7 bases, with 16 bases sitting between them. The CDR3 is 14 residues long. Germline V CDR1 and CDR2: SNHLY, FYNNEI. Here the CDR3 DNA reads TGTGCCAGTTACAGGGTCCAGGGGAATTCACCCCTCCACTTT. It specifies CASYRVQGNSPLHF.

The genes are TRBV6-5 and TRBJ1-2, with a tentative D call TRBD1 (6 bases). Germline V gives CDR1 MNHEY, CDR2 SVGAGI. The V and J ends lost 5 bases and 7 bases respectively, with 11 bases between them. This CDR3 comprises 12 residues. The CDR3 loop reads CASSGPRGGYTF. The CDR3 coding sequence is TGTGCCAGCAGTGGCCCCAGGGGTGGCTACACCTTC.

V is TRBV30 and J is TRBJ2-4; 7 nucleotides line up with TRBD2. This CDR3 spans 14 amino acids. Germline CDR1 and CDR2: GTSNPN and SVGIG (reference sequence). J gave up 7 bases and V 2 bases, and 8 bases lay outside the gene matches. The chain's CDR3 is CAWSPRGVWNIQYF. The DNA of the CDR3 is TGTGCCTGGAGTCCCCGGGGGGTTTGGAACATTCAGTACTTC.

This clone was observed a few times. The V gene is TRBV11-2, the J gene TRBJ2-5; 9 positions agree with TRBD2. The CDR3 length is 16 residues. Germline V gene sequence: CDR1 SGHAT, CDR2 FQNNGV. V gave up 1 base and J gave up 4 bases; unmatched junction bases: 7. CDR3 DNA: TGTGCCAGCAGCTTAGGAGGCGGGGGGGCCGGAGAGACCCAGTACTTC. It is translated as CASSLGGGGAGETQYF.

The chain links TRBV30 to TRBJ1-2; unclear D gene. V was cut by 3 bases and J by 3 bases, with 8 bases left in between. There are 12 residues in the CDR3. In germline, CDR1 is GTSNPN, CDR2 SVGIG (reference sequence). This CDR3 is CAWSDEYYGYTF. The CDR3 coding sequence is TGTGCCTGGAGCGACGAGTACTATGGCTACACCTTC.

The chain recombines TRBV9 with TRBJ1-4; 7 positions match TRBD1. The V gene end was trimmed by 4 bases and the J gene end by 8 bases; junction bases not matched to a gene: 8. The germline V gene has CDR1 SGDLS and CDR2 YYNGEE. CDR3 size: 14 residues. Written as DNA, the CDR3 is TGTGCCAGCAGCCCTCCGGGACAGTCCGAAAAACTGTTTTTT. Residues: CASSPPGQSEKLFF.

Regarding this clone: An end of the junction differs from the germline gene, which may be a read error. V usage is TRBV30 and J usage is TRBJ1-2; D perhaps matches TRBD1 (5 bases). Germline CDR1 is GTSNPN and CDR2 is SVGIG (reference sequence). The CDR3 length is 13 residues. The CDR3: CAWSTRAGGEDLF. The CDR3 nucleotides are TGTGCCTGGAGTACCCGGGCCGGGGGGGAGGACCTCTTC.

This clone occurred a few times. J is TRBJ1-1 and V is TRBV12-5; D is ambiguous. The germline gives CDR1 LGHNT, CDR2 FRNRAP. V was cut by 2 bases and J by 2 bases, with 9 bases left in between. The CDR3 covers 14 residues. DNA of the CDR3: TGTGCTAGTGGTTTGACATCCTCAAACACTGAAGCTTTCTTT. Translated: CASGLTSSNTEAFF.

The table lists this clone with a count of one. The J gene is TRBJ2-3, the V gene TRBV11-3; 8 nucleotides match TRBD1. Trimming cost V 4 bases and J 4 bases; bases outside gene matches: 13. This CDR3 has 17 residues. The germline gives CDR1 SGHNT, CDR2 YENEEA. CDR3 coding DNA: TGTGCCAGCAGCTCAAATCTTGGCAGGGGGCACCCAGATACGCAGTATTTT. This translates into CASSSNLGRGHPDTQYF. The variable domain in full, completed from reference TRBV11-3 and TRBJ2-3, reads EAGVVQSPRYKIIEKKQPVAFWCNPISGHNTLYWYLQNLGQGPELLIRYENEEAVDDSQLPKDRFSAERLKGVDSTLKIQPAELGDSAVYLCASSSNLGRGHPDTQYFGPGTRLTVL.

The chain links TRBV7-2 to TRBJ2-7; tentatively, D is TRBD1 (6 bases). This CDR3 has 13 residues. Germline loops: CDR1 SGHTA, CDR2 FQGNSA. V was pared by 5 bases and J by 3 bases, with 11 bases between. The CDR3 reads CASSLDSFYEQYF. CDR3 DNA sequence: TGTGCCAGCAGCCTGGACAGTTTCTACGAGCAGTACTTC.

The chain joins TRBV7-2 to TRBJ2-3, with 9 bases fitting TRBD2. Unmatched junction bases numbered 8, after V lost 4 bases and J lost 3 bases. The CDR3 contains 16 residues. The V gene's germline CDR1 is SGHTA and CDR2 FQGNSA. In nucleotides, the CDR3 is TGTGCCAGCAGCTCCTCTGGCGGGGGGGCTACAGATACGCAGTATTTT. Residues: CASSSSGGGATDTQYF.

The sample holds a few counts of this clone. J is TRBJ1-1 and V is TRBV6-6; D is ambiguous. The CDR3 is 15 residues long. The V and J ends lost 2 bases and 4 bases respectively, with 14 bases between them. Germline lookup yields CDR1 MNHNY and CDR2 SVGAGI (reference sequence). CDR3 nucleotides: TGTGCCAGCAGTTACGACGAAGGGAGTTTCACTGAAGCTTTCTTT. Its translation: CASSYDEGSFTEAFF.

V and J are TRBV5-1 and TRBJ2-5, with 9 nucleotides matching TRBD1. Germline loops: CDR1 SGHRS, CDR2 YFSETQ. The J segment lost 5 bases and the V segment lost 1 base, leaving 9 bases of the junction unmatched. The CDR3 has 16 residues. The CDR3 here is CASSLSPTGGEETQYF. The CDR3 bases are TGCGCCAGCAGCTTGTCCCCTACAGGGGGCGAGGAGACCCAGTACTTC.

This rearrangement joins TRBV21-1 to TRBJ1-6. TRBV21-1 is shown as a pseudogene. The CDR3 totals 14 residues. The CDR3 spells CASFLQTGNSPLHF. Here the CDR3 DNA reads TGTGCCAGCTTTTTGCAGACGGGAAATTCACCCCTCCACTTT.

This clone has just one count. The chain couples TRBV2 to TRBJ2-2; D remains unclear. Trimming removed 4 bases from V and 2 bases from J, with 2 bases in between. From germline, CDR1 is SNHLY and CDR2 FYNNEI. The CDR3 runs to 12 residues. The CDR3 protein is CASSVNTGELFF. In DNA form, the CDR3 reads TGTGCCAGCAGTGTTAACACCGGGGAGCTGTTTTTT.

The V call is TRBV6-5, the J call TRBJ1-1; D is unclear. The CDR3 has 14 amino acids. The V gene lost 6 bases and the J gene lost 1 base, with 12 bases spanning the gap. Germline CDR1 reads MNHEY; CDR2 reads SVGAGI. CDR3 nucleotide sequence: TGTGCCAGCAGGAAGTCAGGAGGGAACACTGAAGCTTTCTTT. Amino acid sequence: CASRKSGGNTEAFF.

Regarding this clone: Other DNA sequences in this specimen translate into the identical CDR3. V usage is TRBV7-9 and J usage is TRBJ2-5; the D is unclear. The CDR3 covers 11 residues. V was clipped by 5 bases and J by 1 base, with 2 bases between them. Germline lookup yields CDR1 SEHNR and CDR2 FQNEAQ (reference sequence). CDR3 protein: CASSLQETQYF. Here the CDR3 DNA reads TGTGCCAGCAGCCTCCAAGAGACCCAGTACTTC.

The chain has TRBV14 and TRBJ1-1, with D possibly being TRBD1 (5 bases). V was cut by 7 bases and J by 4 bases, with 16 bases left in between. The CDR3 runs 14 residues. From germline, CDR1 is SGHDN and CDR2 FVKESK. In DNA form, the CDR3 reads TGTGCCAGCACCTCCAGGGAAATGGGCACTGAAGCTTTCTTT. This codes for CASTSREMGTEAFF.

The CDR3 DNA is TGTGCCTGGAAGACAGCTTACGAGCAGTACTTC. Translation gives CAWKTAYEQYF. The V and J genes are TRBV30 and TRBJ2-7, with a tentative D call TRBD1 (5 bases). The CDR3 is made up of 11 amino acids. Trimming shortened V by 4 bases and J by 4 bases, and 8 bases separated the two germline ends. Germline loops: CDR1 GTSNPN, CDR2 SVGIG (reference sequence).